What follows are 28 T cell receptor beta chains derived from one specimen sequenced in a study of blood T cell repertoires in COVID-19. The protocol was immunoSEQ multiplex PCR, while the TCRdb copy is restricted to in-frame clones and leaves out a portion. The sample has 300,000 to 450,000 clones, roughly 85% seen once; the top ten hold roughly 3.7%. Sequenced sample: peripheral blood. These receptors were collected from a woman under 30 with acute or convalescent COVID-19.

This clone has only one observation. DNA of the CDR3: TGTGCCACCAGCCATTCATTCGAACTCTACAATGAGCAGTTCTTC. This translates into CATSHSFELYNEQFF. The chain uses TRBV24-1 and TRBJ2-1; D ambiguous. The CDR3 consists of 15 residues. CDR1 and CDR2 from the germline V gene are KGHDR and SFDVKD. Trimming took off 7 bases at V and 3 bases at J, with 15 bases between the two ends.

The chain employs TRBV4-1 and TRBJ2-1; 8 bases are a match to TRBD1. Germline assignment: CDR1 MGHRA and CDR2 YSYEKL. Germline trimming cut 2 bases from V and 9 bases from J; bases unmatched to any gene: 9. The CDR3 extends over 15 amino acids. The CDR3 sequence: CASSQILTGVGEQFF. CDR3 nucleotide sequence: TGCGCCAGCAGCCAAATCCTGACAGGGGTAGGTGAGCAGTTCTTC.

This rearrangement joins TRBV30 to TRBJ2-3, with 9 nucleotides matching TRBD1. V shed 2 bases, J shed 6 bases, and the junction held 3 bases outside the gene matches. The CDR3 is made up of 13 amino acids. Germline V gene sequence: CDR1 GTSNPN, CDR2 SVGIG (reference sequence). The CDR3 sequence: CAWSRDRADTQYF. DNA for the CDR3: TGTGCCTGGAGTCGGGACAGGGCCGATACGCAGTATTTT.

The chain combines TRBV28 with TRBJ1-6, with D possibly being TRBD1 (5 bases). Trimming took 2 bases from V and 9 from J, leaving 17 bases between them. The CDR3 has 16 amino acids. Germline V CDR1 and CDR2: MDHEN, SYDVKM. CDR3: CASSLGAQVDASPLHF. The CDR3 bases are TGTGCCAGCAGTTTAGGGGCGCAGGTTGATGCTTCACCCCTCCACTTT.

The chain is built from TRBV28 and TRBJ1-2; TRBD1 matches at 9 bases. CDR1 is MDHEN, CDR2 SYDVKM, per germline. Germline trimming cut 4 bases from V and 4 bases from J; bases unmatched to any gene: 7. This CDR3 region has 15 residues. CDR3 protein: CASSSSGQGTYGYTF. The CDR3 bases are TGTGCCAGCAGTTCATCGGGACAGGGTACCTATGGCTACACCTTC.

The chain couples TRBV19 to TRBJ2-7; 10 nucleotides align to TRBD1. The CDR3 is 13 residues long. Germline CDR1 LNHDA, CDR2 SQIVND (reference sequence). V was pared by 7 bases and J by 4 bases, with 4 bases of the junction left unmatched. This chain's CDR3 is CASTSGQGYEQYF. The DNA for the CDR3 is TGTGCCAGTACCTCGGGACAGGGGTACGAGCAGTACTTC.

This rearrangement joins TRBV5-1 to TRBJ2-2; the D gene is possibly TRBD2 (5 bases). The CDR3 length is 13 residues. Trimming removed 5 bases at V and 6 bases at J, with 11 bases between. Germline V gene sequence: CDR1 SGHRS, CDR2 YFSETQ. The CDR3 region is CASSRSSPGELFF. CDR3 coding DNA: TGCGCCAGCAGTCGGTCTAGCCCCGGGGAGCTGTTTTTT.

This clone came up a few times. The V and J genes are TRBV7-3 and TRBJ2-7, with 10 bases identical to TRBD2. Germline V gene lookup returns CDR1 SGHTA and CDR2 FQGTGA. CDR3 length equals 15 residues. V lost 7 bases and J lost 2; bases outside the gene matches: 8. In nucleotides, the CDR3 is TGTGCCAGCACACAAATAGCGGGAGGACCCTACGAGCAGTACTTC. This sequence encodes CASTQIAGGPYEQYF.

This chain uses TRBV7-3 with TRBJ2-7, with 7 bases fitting TRBD2. CDR1 is SGHTA and CDR2 is FQGTGA in the germline V gene. V dropped 1 base and J dropped 3; count of bases not matched to a gene: 3. There are 14 residues in the CDR3. CDR3: CASSLNGGDYEQYF. For the CDR3, the DNA is TGTGCCAGCAGCTTAAATGGGGGGGACTACGAGCAGTACTTC.

The chain joins TRBV9 to TRBJ1-1; D is undetermined. Trimming removed 4 bases at V and 0 bases at J, with 13 bases between. CDR1 SGDLS and CDR2 YYNGEE come from the germline V gene. There are 15 residues in the CDR3. The CDR3 here is CASSPSGSLNTEAFF. The CDR3 bases are TGTGCCAGCAGCCCATCGGGAAGCTTGAACACTGAAGCTTTCTTT.

This sequence joins TRBV5-6 and TRBJ1-2; D remains ambiguous. CDR3 length: 14 residues. With 0 bases removed from V and 6 bases from J, the gap between germline ends came to 12 bases. Germline V lookup: CDR1 SGHDT, CDR2 YYEEEE. CDR3 in DNA: TGTGCCAGCAGCTTGGGACTTCCGGTGGATGGCTACACCTTC. This codes for CASSLGLPVDGYTF. Drawing the rest from reference TRBV5-6 and TRBJ1-2, the complete variable domain is DAGVTQSPTHLIKTRGQQVTLRCSPKSGHDTVSWYQQALGQGPQFIFQYYEEEERQRGNFPDRFSGHQFPNYSSELNVNALLLGDSALYLCASSLGLPVDGYTFGSGTRLTVV.

The chain combines TRBV11-2 with TRBJ1-2, with 10 bases aligning to TRBD1. There are 15 residues in the CDR3. Germline loops: CDR1 SGHAT, CDR2 FQNNGV. Trimming cost V 5 bases and J 2 bases; bases outside gene matches: 5. This CDR3 reads CASSKTTGGNYGYTF. CDR3 bases: TGTGCCAGCAGCAAAACGACAGGGGGCAACTATGGCTACACCTTC.

The chain has TRBV5-8 and TRBJ2-7; D is possibly TRBD1 (5 bases). Trimming took off 2 bases at V and 5 bases at J, with 17 bases between the two ends. CDR1 and CDR2 (germline): SGHTS, YDEGEE. The CDR3 loop spans 15 amino acids. The CDR3 DNA follows: TGTGCCAGCAGCTTTATCCGGCAGGGCAGGAACGAGCAGTACTTC. Its protein is CASSFIRQGRNEQYF.

This chain links TRBV6-5 with TRBJ2-5; TRBD1 aligns across 12 bases. V lost 4 bases to trimming and J lost 13 bases; unmatched junction nucleotides: 10. The V gene's germline CDR1 is MNHEY and CDR2 SVGAGI. The CDR3 consists of 14 residues. The CDR3 is CASSSPGQGAPRYF. The CDR3 nucleotides are TGTGCCAGCAGTTCGCCGGGACAGGGGGCCCCGAGGTACTTC.

The chain links TRBV19 to TRBJ1-2; 7 bases match TRBD1. J was trimmed by 6 bases and V by 3 bases; bases with no gene match: 10. The CDR3 consists of 15 residues. Germline CDR1 LNHDA, CDR2 SQIVND (reference sequence). CDR3 region: CASSMTGLSSDGYTF. DNA for the CDR3: TGTGCCAGTAGTATGACAGGGCTTAGTTCGGATGGCTACACCTTC.

The sample holds a few counts of this clone. This sequence joins TRBV7-2 and TRBJ1-4; D possibly corresponds to TRBD1 (5 bases). This CDR3 has 15 amino acids. Per germline, CDR1 SGHTA and CDR2 FQGNSA. V shed 1 base and J shed 5 bases, with 11 bases lying between them. The CDR3 sequence: CASSLGEAGNEKLFF. The CDR3 DNA reads as TGTGCCAGCAGCTTAGGCGAGGCAGGGAATGAAAAACTGTTTTTT.

This clone was counted a few times. The DNA of the CDR3 is TGTGCCAGCCACCGCCTCCTTCAGGGTGAGAACACTGAAGCTTTCTTT. The encoded protein is CASHRLLQGENTEAFF. V usage is TRBV27 and J usage is TRBJ1-1; D might be TRBD1 (5 bases). There are 16 residues in the CDR3. Per the germline V gene, CDR1 is MNHEY and CDR2 is SMNVEV (reference sequence). Deletions cut 8 bases from V and 1 base from J, with 20 bases between.

V is TRBV10-3 and J is TRBJ2-5; 10 bases fit TRBD1. Germline loops: CDR1 ENHRY, CDR2 SYGVKD. This CDR3 has 17 amino acids. The junction had 13 bases not matched to a gene; V was cut back by 2 bases and J by 7 bases. This CDR3 reads CAISEPGQGRWRGTQYF. Here the CDR3 DNA reads TGTGCCATCAGTGAGCCGGGACAGGGGCGGTGGCGGGGGACCCAGTACTTC.

This clone showed up just a few times. The chain links TRBV2 to TRBJ1-3; the D gene is possibly TRBD1 (5 bases). V lost 6 bases to trimming and J lost 2 bases, with 17 bases between them. This CDR3 comprises 16 residues. The germline V gene encodes CDR1 SNHLY and CDR2 FYNNEI. The CDR3 nucleotides are TGTGCCAGCAGACGGGACGGGGGGACGCCTGGAAACACCATATATTTT. Its protein product is CASRRDGGTPGNTIYF. Using reference TRBV2 and TRBJ1-3 for the parts outside the CDR3, the full variable domain is EPEVTQTPSHQVTQMGQEVILRCVPISNHLYFYWYRQILGQKVEFLVSFYNNEISEKSEIFDDQFSVERPDGSNFTLKIRSTKLEDSAMYFCASRRDGGTPGNTIYFGEGSWLTVV.

This clone occurred a few times. The chain has TRBV2 and TRBJ1-1, with 9 positions matching TRBD1. This CDR3 has 14 amino acids. Per the germline V gene, CDR1 is SNHLY and CDR2 is FYNNEI. V trimming: 4 bases; J trimming: 0 bases; junction bases outside the gene matches: 0. The CDR3 loop is CASSGDRVNTEAFF. CDR3 sequence (DNA): TGTGCCAGCAGTGGGGACAGGGTGAACACTGAAGCTTTCTTT.

V usage is TRBV28 and J usage is TRBJ1-6; no definite D call. Germline lookup yields CDR1 MDHEN and CDR2 SYDVKM. There are 15 residues in the CDR3. Deletions cut 3 bases from V and 8 bases from J, with 14 bases between. The CDR3 DNA reads TGTGCCAGCAGTTTCCGGCGGGAGAAACATTCACCCCTCCACTTT. Its protein is CASSFRREKHSPLHF.

The gene calls are TRBV9 and TRBJ1-1; 8 nucleotides align to TRBD1. After removal of 4 bases from V and 3 bases from J, the junction contained 8 bases not matched to a gene. CDR1 SGDLS and CDR2 YYNGEE come from the germline V gene. This CDR3 is 15 amino acids long. The CDR3 DNA is TGTGCCAGCAGCCCAGAGACAGGGGCGGACACTGAAGCTTTCTTT. It translates to CASSPETGADTEAFF. The complete variable domain, with remaining parts taken from reference TRBV9 and TRBJ1-1, reads DSGVTQTPKHLITATGQRVTLRCSPRSGDLSVYWYQQSLDQGLQFLIQYYNGEERAKGNILERFSAQQFPDLHSELNLSSLELGDSALYFCASSPETGADTEAFFGQGTRLTVV.

V and J are TRBV7-9 and TRBJ2-3; 7 bases align to TRBD2. Germline V gives CDR1 SEHNR, CDR2 FQNEAQ (reference sequence). The length of the CDR3 is 15 residues. Trimming took 2 bases from V and 1 from J; bases not matched to a gene: 3. The CDR3 region is CASSLQLARTDTQYF. The DNA for the CDR3 is TGTGCCAGCAGCTTACAACTAGCGCGCACAGATACGCAGTATTTT. The variable domain in full, with the rest retrieved from reference TRBV7-9 and TRBJ2-3, is DTGVSQNPRHKITKRGQNVTFRCDPISEHNRLYWYRQTLGQGPEFLTYFQNEAQLEKSRLLSDRFSAERPKGSFSTLEIQRTEQGDSAMYLCASSLQLARTDTQYFGPGTRLTVL.

For this clone: Since no conserved phenylalanine or tryptophan closes the CDR3, a read error is the likely cause. No DNA is shown, since the ends of the CDR3 on it are uncertain; the CDR3 is the one TCRdb lists. The gene calls are TRBV11-3 and TRBJ1-2; TRBD1, the D gene given by the table, was not confirmed from the DNA. A total of 11 residues make up the CDR3, ends included. Germline lookup yields CDR1 SGHNT and CDR2 YENEEA. CDR3 protein: CASSQGGTRVA.

V and J are TRBV9 and TRBJ1-2; D unresolved. CDR3 size: 12 residues. Germline CDR1 SGDLS, CDR2 YYNGEE. Trimming shortened V by 4 bases and J by 8 bases, and 12 bases separated the two germline ends. Here the CDR3 reads CASSSNLRGYTF. The CDR3 coding sequence is TGTGCCAGCAGCTCAAATCTGAGGGGCTACACCTTC.

This sequence joins TRBV28 and TRBJ2-1; TRBD1 matches 10 bases. Germline values: CDR1 MDHEN, CDR2 SYDVKM. J was trimmed by 7 bases and V by 7 bases; bases with no gene match: 7. CDR3 length: 14 residues. The CDR3 nucleotides read TGTGCCAGCACCCGGGACAGGGGAGAAAATGAGCAGTTCTTC. Its protein product is CASTRDRGENEQFF.

The chain has TRBV11-2 and TRBJ2-7, with unresolved D. Looked up from germline, CDR1 is SGHAT and CDR2 is FQNNGV. The V gene lost 0 bases and the J gene lost 0 bases, with 9 bases spanning the gap. The CDR3 is 15 amino acids. In DNA form, the CDR3 reads TGTGCCAGCAGCTTAGAGCAGACATTCTCCTACGAGCAGTACTTC. This translates into CASSLEQTFSYEQYF.

The gene calls are TRBV5-1 and TRBJ2-7; 9 bases are a match to TRBD1. V shed 3 bases, J shed 1 base, and the junction held 2 bases outside the gene matches. The CDR3 consists of 14 residues. Germline CDR1 SGHRS, CDR2 YFSETQ. The CDR3 sequence: CASSYGTGSYEQYF. The CDR3 DNA follows: TGCGCCAGCAGCTACGGGACAGGGTCCTACGAGCAGTACTTC.